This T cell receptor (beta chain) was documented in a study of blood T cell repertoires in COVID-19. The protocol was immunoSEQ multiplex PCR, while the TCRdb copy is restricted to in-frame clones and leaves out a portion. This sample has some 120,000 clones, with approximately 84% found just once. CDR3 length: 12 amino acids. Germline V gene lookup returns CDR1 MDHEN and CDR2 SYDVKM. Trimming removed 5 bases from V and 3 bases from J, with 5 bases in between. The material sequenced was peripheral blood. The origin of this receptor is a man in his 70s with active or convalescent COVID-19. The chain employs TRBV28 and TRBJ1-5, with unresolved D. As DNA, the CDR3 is TGTGCCAGCAGTCAGGTCAATCAGCCCCAGCATTTT. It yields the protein CASSQVNQPQHF.